The rows below give T cell receptor beta chains drawn from one sample of a study of T cell clones after liver transplantation. TCRdb's table, derived via immunoSEQ multiplex PCR, lists solely in-frame clones and lacks some. The data show around 120,000 clones, with approximately 90% seen just once and 0.75% to 0.85% held by the top ten. This specimen was CD4+ T cells from blood, taken 12 months after liver transplant. These receptors came from a human patient who received a liver transplant. Among the T cells, some may be from the graft donor. CDR3s include the opening cysteine and the closing phenylalanine or tryptophan. A D gene is named only where the DNA matches it firmly. Clone size appears in some rows only: once, few, many, or a class for an expanded clone.

clone size: -
J gene: TRBJ2-7
D gene: -
V gene: TRBV11-2
CDR3 DNA: TGTGCCAGCAGCGCCCGGGGGGCTTACGAGCAGTACTTC
CDR3 protein: CASSARGAYEQYF

clone size: -
J gene: TRBJ1-2
D gene: -
V gene: TRBV5-4
CDR3 DNA: TGTGCCAGCAGCTTGGATGGGCGGCAGGACTATGGCTACACCTTC
CDR3 protein: CASSLDGRQDYGYTF

clone size: -
J gene: TRBJ2-7
D gene: -
V gene: TRBV5-1
CDR3 DNA: TGCGCCAGCAGCTTGGCCGTACAGGAGGGGGACGAGCAGTACTTC
CDR3 protein: CASSLAVQEGDEQYF

clone size: -
J gene: TRBJ2-5
D gene: -
V gene: TRBV6-5
CDR3 DNA: TGTGCCAGCATGACCGGGACATTGGGGACCCAGTACTTC
CDR3 protein: CASMTGTLGTQYF

clone size: -
J gene: TRBJ2-1
D gene: TRBD1
V gene: TRBV13
CDR3 DNA: TGTGCCAGCAGGCTACCCGGGACAGGGCCCTACAATGAGCAGTTCTTC
CDR3 protein: CASRLPGTGPYNEQFF

clone size: -
J gene: TRBJ1-2
D gene: -
V gene: TRBV6-5
CDR3 DNA: TGTGCCAGCAGTTACGGGGGGCAGCCCTATGGCTACACCTTC
CDR3 protein: CASSYGGQPYGYTF

clone size: -
J gene: TRBJ2-5
D gene: TRBD2
V gene: TRBV5-1
CDR3 DNA: TGCGCCAGCAGTAGCGGGAGGGCCGGGGAGACCCAGTACTTC
CDR3 protein: CASSSGRAGETQYF

clone size: -
J gene: TRBJ1-1
D gene: -
V gene: TRBV9
CDR3 DNA: TGTGCCAGCAGCGAAGGACACCGTCTGGGGAACACTGAAGCTTTCTTT
CDR3 protein: CASSEGHRLGNTEAFF

clone size: -
J gene: TRBJ1-2
D gene: -
V gene: TRBV7-8
CDR3 DNA: TGTGCCAGCAGCTTAGGGCTCCCCGTTGGAGGCTATGGCTACACCTTC
CDR3 protein: CASSLGLPVGGYGYTF

clone size: -
J gene: TRBJ1-4
D gene: -
V gene: TRBV5-4
CDR3 DNA: TGTGCCAGCAGCTATAGCGGGATTAATGAAAAACTGTTTTTT
CDR3 protein: CASSYSGINEKLFF

clone size: -
J gene: TRBJ1-5
D gene: -
V gene: TRBV18
CDR3 DNA: TGTGCCAGCTCATTGAAAGAAGGGGGCAATCAGCCCCAGCATTTT
CDR3 protein: CASSLKEGGNQPQHF

clone size: -
J gene: TRBJ2-3
D gene: TRBD2
V gene: TRBV13
CDR3 DNA: TGTGCCAGCAGCTTAGGGGGCGCAGCGGGAGCCACAGATACGCAGTATTTT
CDR3 protein: CASSLGGAAGATDTQYF

clone size: -
J gene: TRBJ2-1
D gene: TRBD2
V gene: TRBV7-8
CDR3 DNA: TGTGCCAGCAGCCCGGGGGAGCGGGAGGATGAGCAGTTCTTC
CDR3 protein: CASSPGEREDEQFF

clone size: -
J gene: TRBJ1-5
D gene: -
V gene: TRBV5-6
CDR3 DNA: TGTGCCAGCAGCTTGGTTGGGGGGATCAATCAGCCCCAGCATTTT
CDR3 protein: CASSLVGGINQPQHF

clone size: -
J gene: TRBJ2-1
D gene: TRBD2
V gene: TRBV5-1
CDR3 DNA: TGCGCCAGCAGCGGGACACTAGCGGGAGGGGGCAATGAGCAGTTCTTC
CDR3 protein: CASSGTLAGGGNEQFF

clone size: few
J gene: TRBJ1-3
D gene: -
V gene: TRBV7-9
CDR3 DNA: TGTGCCAGCAGCTTAGCCGGGACAACGGGAAACACCATATATTTT
CDR3 protein: CASSLAGTTGNTIYF

clone size: -
J gene: TRBJ2-7
D gene: -
V gene: TRBV11-2
CDR3 DNA: TGTGCCAGCAGCTGGGGTGACAGTCACTACGAGCAGTACTTC
CDR3 protein: CASSWGDSHYEQYF

clone size: -
J gene: TRBJ2-7
D gene: -
V gene: TRBV7-3
CDR3 DNA: TGTGCCAGCAGCCAGGGTGGGACGCCAATCTACGAGCAGTACTTC
CDR3 protein: CASSQGGTPIYEQYF

clone size: -
J gene: TRBJ1-5
D gene: -
V gene: TRBV4-3
CDR3 DNA: TGCGCCAGCAGCCAAACCCGGGGCAACAATCAGCCCCAGCATTTT
CDR3 protein: CASSQTRGNNQPQHF

clone size: -
J gene: TRBJ2-6
D gene: -
V gene: TRBV28
CDR3 DNA: TGTGCCAGCAGTTTAGGACTCGTCTCTGGGGCCAACGTCCTGACTTTC
CDR3 protein: CASSLGLVSGANVLTF